This entry lists 21 T cell receptor beta chains sequenced from one sample in a study of blood T cell repertoires in COVID-19. Profiling relied on immunoSEQ multiplex PCR, and the TCRdb table lists in-frame clones only, not all of them. The data show 56,000 or so clones, approximately 85% seen once. The sequencing sample was made of peripheral blood. The receptors were gathered from a human donor in a cohort sampled during active COVID-19.

The chain joins TRBV4-2 to TRBJ2-1; TRBD2 agrees at 11 bases. Germline CDR1 and CDR2: LGHNA and YNFKEQ. V lost 1 base and J lost 8; bases outside the gene matches: 7. This CDR3 comprises 16 residues. For the CDR3, the DNA is TGTGCCAGCAGCCAAGTAACTAGCGGGAGTTTCGATGAGCAGTTCTTC. Translating gives CASSQVTSGSFDEQFF.

The chain joins TRBV24-1 to TRBJ2-3; 13 bases align to TRBD2. J gave up 5 bases and V 3 bases, and 4 bases lay outside the gene matches. Germline V gives CDR1 KGHDR, CDR2 SFDVKD. There are 16 residues in the CDR3. The DNA of the CDR3 is TGTGCCACCAGTGATACACTAGCGGGAGGGTTAGATACGCAGTATTTT. It is translated as CATSDTLAGGLDTQYF.

CDR3 residues: CASSRPSGRTDTQYF. For the CDR3, the DNA is TGTGCCAGCAGTCGCCCTAGCGGGAGGACGGATACGCAGTATTTT. V is TRBV28 and J is TRBJ2-3, with 11 bases that match TRBD2. This CDR3 comprises 15 residues. Trimming removed 5 bases from V and 6 bases from J; junction bases left unmatched: 7. Germline CDR1 is MDHEN and CDR2 is SYDVKM.

The chain links TRBV6-1 to TRBJ1-3; a weak D match, TRBD1 (5 bases). The germline CDR1 and CDR2 sequences are MNHNS and SASEGT. The CDR3 covers 18 residues. The V and J ends lost 3 bases and 0 bases respectively, with 18 bases between them. The CDR3 loop reads CASSEVQGYSGSGNTIYF. The CDR3 DNA reads TGTGCCAGCAGTGAGGTTCAGGGTTATTCCGGCTCTGGAAACACCATATATTTT.

CDR3 in amino acids: CASSPSSQETQYF. DNA for the CDR3: TGCGCCAGCAGCCCGTCTAGCCAAGAGACCCAGTACTTC. This rearrangement joins TRBV5-1 to TRBJ2-5; D gene unclear. This CDR3 comprises 13 residues. Trimming removed 4 bases from V and 1 base from J, with 8 bases in between. Germline V gives CDR1 SGHRS, CDR2 YFSETQ.

The chain links TRBV7-9 to TRBJ2-7; 10 bases agree with TRBD1. The CDR3 loop spans 15 amino acids. Germline loops: CDR1 SEHNR, CDR2 FQNEAQ (reference sequence). J was trimmed by 2 bases and V by 2 bases; bases with no gene match: 3. The CDR3 protein is CASSLQGTGAYEQYF. CDR3 nucleotides: TGTGCCAGCAGCTTACAGGGGACAGGGGCCTACGAGCAGTACTTC.

The chain joins TRBV30 to TRBJ2-5; D might be TRBD2 (6 bases). CDR3 length: 13 residues. Germline values: CDR1 GTSNPN, CDR2 SVGIG (reference sequence). V was clipped by 7 bases and J by 6 bases, with 18 bases between them. The CDR3 DNA reads TGTGCCTCACGGCCCTCTGGCGGGAAGACCCAGTACTTC. This translates into CASRPSGGKTQYF.

V is TRBV7-9 and J is TRBJ1-1; 9 positions agree with TRBD1. Germline V gene lookup returns CDR1 SEHNR and CDR2 FQNEAQ (reference sequence). The CDR3 runs 15 residues. After removal of 7 bases from V and 0 bases from J, the junction contained 6 bases not matched to a gene. The DNA of the CDR3 is TGTGCCAGCACCCGACAGGGGGTCCTGAACACTGAAGCTTTCTTT. As protein: CASTRQGVLNTEAFF.

This clone is a singleton in its sample. The rearrangement links TRBV5-1 to TRBJ2-2, with a weak D call TRBD1 (6 bases). Deletions cut 2 bases from V and 4 bases from J, with 9 bases between. The CDR3 runs to 14 residues. Germline CDR1 reads SGHRS; CDR2 reads YFSETQ. The CDR3 bases are TGCGCCAGCAGCTTTACAGGGTCCACCGGGGAGCTGTTTTTT. Amino acid sequence: CASSFTGSTGELFF.

This rearrangement joins TRBV5-1 to TRBJ2-2; 9 bases line up with TRBD2. Looked up from germline, CDR1 is SGHRS and CDR2 is YFSETQ. J gave up 2 bases and V 0 bases, and 5 bases lay outside the gene matches. CDR3 size: 17 residues. The CDR3 DNA is TGCGCCAGCAGCTTGGGCCCGGGACTAGCTAACACCGGGGAGCTGTTTTTT. Residues: CASSLGPGLANTGELFF.

V is TRBV5-6 and J is TRBJ1-1; D is unresolved. The CDR3 extends over 14 amino acids. V lost 2 bases and J 1 base, leaving 9 bases between the germline ends. CDR1 SGHDT and CDR2 YYEEEE come from the germline V gene. CDR3 nucleotide sequence: TGTGCCAGCAGCTTTTTGGGAGCGAACACTGAAGCTTTCTTT. Translation: CASSFLGANTEAFF.

The chain employs TRBV10-1 and TRBJ1-2, with D maybe TRBD1 (6 bases). The CDR3 is 13 amino acids. The germline V gene has CDR1 WNHNN and CDR2 SYGVQD (reference sequence). Deletions cut 3 bases from V and 3 bases from J, with 8 bases between. CDR3 loop: CASSEQGHYGYTF. CDR3 sequence (DNA): TGCGCCAGCAGTGAACAGGGTCACTATGGCTACACCTTC.

The V and J genes are TRBV5-6 and TRBJ1-2, with 9 bases matching TRBD1. This CDR3 has 14 amino acids. Germline V gives CDR1 SGHDT, CDR2 YYEEEE. V was clipped by 3 bases and J by 8 bases; unmatched bases: 8. The CDR3 sequence: CASSSGQGIGGYTF. CDR3 sequence (DNA): TGTGCCAGCAGCTCGGGACAGGGTATCGGGGGCTACACCTTC. The variable domain in full, with the rest retrieved from reference TRBV5-6 and TRBJ1-2, is DAGVTQSPTHLIKTRGQQVTLRCSPKSGHDTVSWYQQALGQGPQFIFQYYEEEERQRGNFPDRFSGHQFPNYSSELNVNALLLGDSALYLCASSSGQGIGGYTFGSGTRLTVV.

The chain couples TRBV3-1 (or the pseudogene TRBV3-2) to TRBJ2-3; D gene unclear. This CDR3 region has 13 residues. V lost 6 bases and J lost 5, with 12 bases in between. CDR1 and CDR2 (germline): LGHDT, YNNKEL (reference sequence). This CDR3 reads CASSRHGEDTQYF. The CDR3 DNA sequence: TGTGCCAGCAGTCGGCACGGAGAAGATACGCAGTATTTT.

J is TRBJ2-5 and V is TRBV7-9, with 9 bases aligning to TRBD2. The CDR3 totals 17 residues. Germline V gene lookup returns CDR1 SEHNR and CDR2 FQNEAQ (reference sequence). Germline trimming cut 5 bases from V and 3 bases from J; bases unmatched to any gene: 13. CDR3 amino acids: CASSHTPGLAREETQYF. DNA of the CDR3: TGTGCCAGCAGCCACACTCCGGGACTAGCTCGAGAAGAGACCCAGTACTTC.

For the CDR3, the DNA is TGCGCCAGCAGCCAAGCCGTTGGACTAGCGGGAGAGTGGGAGCAGTACTTC. This gives the protein CASSQAVGLAGEWEQYF. The rearrangement joins TRBV4-3 to TRBJ2-7; TRBD2 matches 13 bases. From germline, CDR1 is LGHNA and CDR2 YSLEER. With V trimmed by 1 base and J by 7 bases, 10 bases remained unmatched. CDR3 length equals 17 residues.

The chain carries TRBV27 and TRBJ2-1, with 12 nucleotides matching TRBD2. The CDR3 is 15 residues long. The germline V gene has CDR1 MNHEY and CDR2 SMNVEV (reference sequence). V lost 6 bases and J lost 6; bases outside the gene matches: 6. CDR3 loop: CASSLRLAGVNEQFF. For the CDR3, the DNA is TGTGCCAGCAGCCTTCGACTAGCGGGGGTCAATGAGCAGTTCTTC.

The genes are TRBV10-3 and TRBJ2-3, with 11 bases matching TRBD2. The CDR3 sequence is 16 residues long. The ends lost 10 bases at V and 3 bases at J; junction bases unmatched: 12. CDR1 ENHRY and CDR2 SYGVKD come from the germline V gene. The CDR3 region has the DNA TGTGCCACCCAGGTAGCGGGAGGGGGTCGAACAGATACGCAGTATTTT. This codes for CATQVAGGGRTDTQYF.

The CDR3 nucleotides are TGTGCCAGCTCACTCGACGGAGGAGGAGAATCACCCCTCCACTTT. This gives the protein CASSLDGGGESPLHF. The V gene is TRBV18, the J gene TRBJ1-6; no definite D call. Germline V gene sequence: CDR1 KGHSH, CDR2 LQKENI. V was cut by 4 bases and J by 10 bases, with 17 bases left in between. The CDR3 consists of 15 residues.

The chain uses TRBV2 and TRBJ2-2, with D perhaps TRBD2 (5 bases). The V end lost 7 bases, the J end lost 6 bases, and 15 bases lay between the germline ends. The CDR3 totals 14 residues. Germline CDR1 SNHLY, CDR2 FYNNEI. CDR3 DNA sequence: TGTGCCAGCATTCGGGGATCAACCCCCGGGGAGCTGTTTTTT. Translation gives CASIRGSTPGELFF.

The chain uses TRBV4-1 and TRBJ2-6; D is perhaps TRBD1 (6 bases). The germline V gene encodes CDR1 MGHRA and CDR2 YSYEKL. Trimming removed 0 bases from V and 0 bases from J, with 12 bases in between. The CDR3 totals 18 residues. This CDR3 reads CASSQDDRTISGANVLTF. CDR3 in DNA: TGCGCCAGCAGCCAAGATGACAGGACAATCTCTGGGGCCAACGTCCTGACTTTC.